Described below is a single TCR beta chain sequence and its context. Its cognate antigen has yet to be identified. No per-base quality is available; no much larger clone lies one base away. The data belong to a study of kidney transplant recipient with SARS-CoV-2 infection (dated by TCRdb to 2020 to 2023). The run used an Illumina MiSeq. The peripheral T cell repertoire was profiled for human TCRbeta genes. Per the authors' processing: Beta-binomial modelling was applied to test for differential clonotype abundance so that variability over time was accounted for. Expanded clonotypes were checked against the ImmuneCODE reference database of SARS-CoV-2-associated TCRs and mapped to regions of the viral genome. Further repertoire analyses covered TRBV gene usage, CDR3 length, CDR3 amino acid overlap between time points, clonotype abundance distributions and Jaccard similarity. TCRdb trimmed public reads at Q25 via fastp, called clones via MiXCR and kept in-frame beta chains. Records with the same CDR3 protein are collapsed into one entry carrying the most frequent genes and DNA. TCRdb's processing, not the study's, gives the V and J calls here. This sample comprises 200,000 to 300,000 distinct CDR3 sequences, roughly 26% of them detected only once. The ten biggest clones cover less than 8.5% of the sample.

Taken from the germline V gene, the CDR1 and CDR2 loops are MRHNA and SNTAGT. V is trimmed back by 0 bases and J by 2 bases, and the junction contains 5 bases that no gene match accounts for. Its CDR3 holds 18 amino acids, cysteine through phenylalanine. Of the read, only the CDR3 DNA is kept; its 54 bases are in frame from base 1. What the time point label conveys for this sample: pre-pandemic baseline sample and day 111 after first positive SARS-CoV-2 test. The receptor chain draws on TRBV6-4 and TRBJ2-3; TRBD2 fits 13 bases in the junction. Here the sequenced sample was a blood sample, taken at baseline and between days 110 and 120 from a kidney transplant recipient. This receptor was obtained from a male patient between 25 and 40 years old who had COVID-19 and was a kidney transplant recipient. Once a transplant has taken place, some T cells may be donor derived. The CDR3 sequence is CASSDSRGLAGATDTQYF. The nucleotides read TGTGCCAGCAGTGACTCCAGAGGACTAGCGGGAGCCACAGATACGCAGTATTTT.